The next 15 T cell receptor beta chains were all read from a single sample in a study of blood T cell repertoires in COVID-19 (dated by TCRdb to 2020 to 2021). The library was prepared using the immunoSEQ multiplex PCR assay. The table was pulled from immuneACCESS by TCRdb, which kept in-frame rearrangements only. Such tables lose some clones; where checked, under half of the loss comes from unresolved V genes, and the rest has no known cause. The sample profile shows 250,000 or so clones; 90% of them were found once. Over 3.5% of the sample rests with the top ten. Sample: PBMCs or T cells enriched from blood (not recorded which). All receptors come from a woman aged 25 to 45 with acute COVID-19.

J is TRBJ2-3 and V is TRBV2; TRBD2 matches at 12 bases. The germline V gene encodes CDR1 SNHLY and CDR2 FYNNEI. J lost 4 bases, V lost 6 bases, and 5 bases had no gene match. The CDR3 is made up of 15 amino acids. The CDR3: CASRATSGSSDTQYF. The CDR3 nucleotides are TGTGCCAGCAGAGCGACTAGCGGGAGTTCAGATACGCAGTATTTT.

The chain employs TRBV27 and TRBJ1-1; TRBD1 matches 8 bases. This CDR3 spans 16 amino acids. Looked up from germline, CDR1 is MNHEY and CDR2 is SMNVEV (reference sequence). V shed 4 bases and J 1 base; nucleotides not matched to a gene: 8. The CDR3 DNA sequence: TGTGCCAGCAGTTCAGGGACAGGTCTGGGGAACACTGAAGCTTTCTTT. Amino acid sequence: CASSSGTGLGNTEAFF.

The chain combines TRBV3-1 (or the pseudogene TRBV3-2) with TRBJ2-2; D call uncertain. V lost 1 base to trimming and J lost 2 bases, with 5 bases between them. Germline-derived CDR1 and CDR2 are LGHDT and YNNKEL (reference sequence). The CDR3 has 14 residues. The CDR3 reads CASSQVINTGELFF. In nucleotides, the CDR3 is TGTGCCAGCAGCCAAGTAATAAACACCGGGGAGCTGTTTTTT.

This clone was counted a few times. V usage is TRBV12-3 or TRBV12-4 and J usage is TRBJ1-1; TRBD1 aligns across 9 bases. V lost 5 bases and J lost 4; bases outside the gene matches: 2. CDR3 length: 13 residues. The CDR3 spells CASSRGQGTEAFF. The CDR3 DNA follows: TGTGCCAGCAGTAGGGGACAGGGCACTGAAGCTTTCTTT.

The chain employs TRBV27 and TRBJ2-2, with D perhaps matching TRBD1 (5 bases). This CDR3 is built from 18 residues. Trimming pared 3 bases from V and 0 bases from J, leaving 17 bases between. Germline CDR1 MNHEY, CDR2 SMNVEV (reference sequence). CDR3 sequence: CASSLVLQGGANTGELFF. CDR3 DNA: TGTGCCAGCAGTTTGGTGTTGCAGGGTGGGGCGAACACCGGGGAGCTGTTTTTT.

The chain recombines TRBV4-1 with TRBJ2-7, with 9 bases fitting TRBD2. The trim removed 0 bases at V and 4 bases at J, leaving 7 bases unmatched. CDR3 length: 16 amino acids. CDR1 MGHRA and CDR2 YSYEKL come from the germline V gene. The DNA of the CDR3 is TGCGCCAGCAGCCAAGAAGGCGGGAGGGCCGGGTACGAGCAGTACTTC. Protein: CASSQEGGRAGYEQYF.

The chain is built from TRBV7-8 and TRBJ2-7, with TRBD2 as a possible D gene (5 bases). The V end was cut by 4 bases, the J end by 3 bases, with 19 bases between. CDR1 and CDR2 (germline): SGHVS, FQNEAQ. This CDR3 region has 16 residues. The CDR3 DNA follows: TGTGCCAGCAGCTCCGGGGTTTTAGCAGGTTTCTACGAGCAGTACTTC. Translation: CASSSGVLAGFYEQYF.

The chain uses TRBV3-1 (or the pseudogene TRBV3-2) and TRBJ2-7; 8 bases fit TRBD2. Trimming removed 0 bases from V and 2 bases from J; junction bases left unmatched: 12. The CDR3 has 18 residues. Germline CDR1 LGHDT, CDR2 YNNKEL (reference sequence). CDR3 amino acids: CASSQEAPSGYVAYEQYF. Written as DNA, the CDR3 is TGTGCCAGCAGCCAAGAGGCCCCTAGCGGGTATGTAGCCTACGAGCAGTACTTC.

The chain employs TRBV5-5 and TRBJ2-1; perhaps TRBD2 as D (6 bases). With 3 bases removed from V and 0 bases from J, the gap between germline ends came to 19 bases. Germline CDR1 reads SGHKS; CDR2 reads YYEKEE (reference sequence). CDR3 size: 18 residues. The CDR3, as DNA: TGTGCCAGCAGCTGGGGGACTGCGTGGCTCCTCTCCTACAATGAGCAGTTCTTC. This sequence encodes CASSWGTAWLLSYNEQFF.

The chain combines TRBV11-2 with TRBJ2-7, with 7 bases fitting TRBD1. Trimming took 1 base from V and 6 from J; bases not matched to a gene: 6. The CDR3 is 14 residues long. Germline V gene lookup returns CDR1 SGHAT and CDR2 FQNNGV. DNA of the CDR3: TGTGCCAGCAGCTTAGGAGACAGGGCGGGCGAGCAGTACTTC. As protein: CASSLGDRAGEQYF.

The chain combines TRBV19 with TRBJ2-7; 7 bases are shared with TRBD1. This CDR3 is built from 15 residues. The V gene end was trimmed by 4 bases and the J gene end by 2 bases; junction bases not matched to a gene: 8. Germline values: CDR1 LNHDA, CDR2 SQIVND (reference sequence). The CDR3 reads CASSNGWTGPYEQYF. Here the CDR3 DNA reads TGTGCCAGTAGTAATGGATGGACAGGCCCCTACGAGCAGTACTTC.

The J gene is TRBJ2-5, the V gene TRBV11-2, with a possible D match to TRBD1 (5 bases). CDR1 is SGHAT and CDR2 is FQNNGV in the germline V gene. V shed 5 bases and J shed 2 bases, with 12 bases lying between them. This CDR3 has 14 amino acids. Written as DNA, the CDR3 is TGTGCCAGCAGCCCGCGGACACCTCAAGAGACCCAGTACTTC. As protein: CASSPRTPQETQYF.

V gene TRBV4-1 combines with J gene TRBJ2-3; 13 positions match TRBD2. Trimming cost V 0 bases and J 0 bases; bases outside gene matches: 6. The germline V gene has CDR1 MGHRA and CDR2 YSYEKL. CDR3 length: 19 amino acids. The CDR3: CASSQEGTSGITSTDTQYF. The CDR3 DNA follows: TGCGCCAGCAGCCAAGAAGGGACTAGCGGGATCACTAGCACAGATACGCAGTATTTT.

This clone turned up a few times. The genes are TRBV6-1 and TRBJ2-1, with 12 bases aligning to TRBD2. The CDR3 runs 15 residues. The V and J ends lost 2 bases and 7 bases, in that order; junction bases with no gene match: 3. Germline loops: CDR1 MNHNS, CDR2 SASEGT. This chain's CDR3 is CASSELAGGPNEQFF. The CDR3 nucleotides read TGTGCCAGCAGTGAACTAGCGGGAGGGCCTAATGAGCAGTTCTTC.

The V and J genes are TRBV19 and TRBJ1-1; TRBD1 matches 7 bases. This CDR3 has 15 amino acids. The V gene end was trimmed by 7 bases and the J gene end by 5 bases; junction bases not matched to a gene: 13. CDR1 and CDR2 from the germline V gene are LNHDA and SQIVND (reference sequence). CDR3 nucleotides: TGTGCCAGTAACCCCTACAGGGGTTCATGGACTGAAGCTTTCTTT. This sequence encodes CASNPYRGSWTEAFF.